These 5 T cell receptor beta chains originate from one sample sequenced in a study of shared clonotypes between healthy human individuals (dated by TCRdb to between 2020 and 2021). The library was produced with the immunoSEQ multiplex PCR assay. TCRdb holds this immuneACCESS table with in-frame rearrangements only. Some clones are missing; in checked studies, unresolved V genes explain under half, and the rest has no known cause. This sample is represented by roughly 1,800,000 clones; about 95% of them were singletons. 0.95% to 1.5% of the sample is taken by the ten largest. For the CD8 naive samples, CD45RO-negative cells were positively selected for CCR7, yielding a CD45RA+CCR7+ population from which TemRA cells were excluded. The sequenced sample was naive CD8+ T cells sorted from blood. In the paper's terms, the cell subset or site label means: CD45RA+CCR7+. All receptors come from a man between 18 and 29 years old in good health.

V is TRBV6-1 and J is TRBJ2-1; 12 bases map to TRBD2. The CDR3 is made up of 14 amino acids. V shed 6 bases, J shed 4 bases, and the junction held 1 base outside the gene matches. Germline V gene lookup returns CDR1 MNHNS and CDR2 SASEGT. Here the CDR3 reads CASSTSGGYNEQFF. The CDR3 DNA sequence: TGTGCCAGCAGCACTAGCGGGGGGTACAATGAGCAGTTCTTC.

This clone showed up just once. V is TRBV5-1 and J is TRBJ2-2; maybe TRBD2 (6 bases). This CDR3 has 12 amino acids. V lost 8 bases, J lost 6 bases, and 11 bases lay in between. CDR1 is SGHRS and CDR2 is YFSETQ in the germline V gene. The CDR3 DNA follows: TGCGCCAGTGACCCGGGGGCCGGGGAGCTGTTTTTT. Translation gives CASDPGAGELFF. Combining the CDR3 with reference TRBV5-1 and TRBJ2-2 gives the whole variable domain KAGVTQTPRYLIKTRGQQVTLSCSPISGHRSVSWYQQTPGQGLQFLFEYFSETQRNKGNFPGRFSGRQFSNSRSEMNVSTLELGDSALYLCASDPGAGELFFGEGSRLTVL.

The CDR3 is CASSIGPDPTVYGYTF. As DNA, the CDR3 is TGTGCCAGTAGTATCGGGCCTGATCCTACAGTCTATGGCTACACCTTC. V is TRBV19 and J is TRBJ1-2; D remains unclear. CDR3 length: 16 amino acids. The ends were cut back, 3 bases at V and 4 bases at J, with 18 bases in the middle. CDR1 LNHDA and CDR2 SQIVND come from the germline V gene (reference sequence).

The chain carries TRBV28 and TRBJ1-4; D not certain. Trimming left V 4 bases short and J 0 bases short, with 9 bases between. CDR3 length equals 15 residues. Germline assignment: CDR1 MDHEN and CDR2 SYDVKM. Here the CDR3 DNA reads TGTGCCAGCAGTTCCACAGTTACAACTAATGAAAAACTGTTTTTT. Translating it yields CASSSTVTTNEKLFF.

V usage is TRBV7-2 and J usage is TRBJ1-6, with D tentatively TRBD1 (5 bases). The CDR3 consists of 18 residues. With 1 base removed from V and 0 bases from J, the gap between germline ends came to 13 bases. The germline CDR1 and CDR2 sequences are SGHTA and FQGNSA. In DNA, the CDR3 is TGTGCCAGCAGCTTAGTGTCAGGGCTTAGCTCCTATAATTCACCCCTCCACTTT. Translating gives CASSLVSGLSSYNSPLHF.